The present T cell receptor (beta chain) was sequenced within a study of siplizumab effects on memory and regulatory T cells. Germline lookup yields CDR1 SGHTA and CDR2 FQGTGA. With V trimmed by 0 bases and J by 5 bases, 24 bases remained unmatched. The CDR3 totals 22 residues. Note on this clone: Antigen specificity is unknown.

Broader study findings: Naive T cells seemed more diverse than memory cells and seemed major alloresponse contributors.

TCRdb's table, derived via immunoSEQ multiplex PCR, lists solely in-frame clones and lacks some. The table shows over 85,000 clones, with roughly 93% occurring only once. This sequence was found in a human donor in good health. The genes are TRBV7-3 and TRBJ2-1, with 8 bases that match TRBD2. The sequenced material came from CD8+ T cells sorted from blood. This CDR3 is CASSLTISGARGWGHRDNEQFF. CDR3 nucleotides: TGTGCCAGCAGCTTAACAATTAGCGGGGCCAGGGGTTGGGGACACCGAGACAATGAGCAGTTCTTC.